This T cell receptor beta chain was found in a study of cytomegalovirus exposure and HLA in healthy donors. The ends lost 2 bases at V and 5 bases at J; junction bases unmatched: 14. Germline V gene data show CDR1 as GTSNPN and CDR2 as SVGIG (reference sequence). The CDR3 has 16 amino acids. 13 Jbeta primers and 60 Vbeta primers were used for the PCR. Only in-frame clones appear in the TCRdb table, and some are missing; sequencing was by immunoSEQ multiplex PCR. This sample carries about 80,000 clones, around 79% of them seen once, and the ten largest clones take around a fifth. This sequence joins TRBV30 and TRBJ2-7; 8 bases fit TRBD1. This clonotype was obtained from a middle-aged woman in good health and CMV-seropositive. The specimen sequenced was PBMCs. CDR3 region: CAWSTSRTGIIDEQYF. As DNA, the CDR3 is TGTGCCTGGAGTACCTCCCGGACAGGGATAATCGACGAGCAGTACTTC.